A single sample gave rise to the 20 T cell receptor beta chains below, sequenced in a study of cytomegalovirus exposure and HLA in healthy donors. Primers for the PCR totalled 60 Vbeta and 13 Jbeta. Libraries were prepared by immunoSEQ multiplex PCR; TCRdb keeps only in-frame clonotypes and omits some of them. The repertoire holds 190,000 or so clones, with less than 90% as singletons. Material: PBMCs. These receptors came from a man aged 50 or older in good health and CMV-seronegative.

The rearrangement joins TRBV27 to TRBJ2-7, with 8 positions matching TRBD2. The germline V gene encodes CDR1 MNHEY and CDR2 SMNVEV (reference sequence). J lost 4 bases, V lost 3 bases, and 8 bases had no gene match. The CDR3 is 15 amino acids. This CDR3 reads CASSFAGGRFYEQYF. The CDR3 DNA reads TGTGCCAGCAGTTTCGCTGGCGGGAGGTTTTACGAGCAGTACTTC.

This sequence joins TRBV5-1 and TRBJ1-2; 10 bases fit TRBD1. In germline, CDR1 is SGHRS, CDR2 YFSETQ. V dropped 5 bases and J dropped 6; count of bases not matched to a gene: 4. The CDR3 loop spans 13 amino acids. The CDR3 spells CASSPTGGDGYTF. In DNA form, the CDR3 reads TGCGCCAGCAGTCCGACAGGGGGCGATGGCTACACCTTC.

The CDR3 protein is CASSQPGQGADTEAFF. CDR3 coding DNA: TGTGCCAGCAGCCAGCCGGGACAGGGGGCCGACACTGAAGCTTTCTTT. The rearrangement links TRBV9 to TRBJ1-1; 12 bases line up with TRBD1. J was trimmed by 3 bases and V by 4 bases; bases with no gene match: 7. Per germline, CDR1 SGDLS and CDR2 YYNGEE. The length of the CDR3 is 16 residues.

This chain uses TRBV14 with TRBJ1-5; no reliable D call. Trimming cost V 6 bases and J 0 bases, with 12 bases left between them. This CDR3 contains 15 residues. CDR1 and CDR2 (germline): SGHDN, FVKESK. DNA for the CDR3: TGTGCCAGCAGGCCAACTCTGAATAGCAATCAGCCCCAGCATTTT. It specifies CASRPTLNSNQPQHF.

Concerning this clone: Relative to the germline gene, one junction end is altered; a read error may explain this. The chain recombines TRBV7-9 with TRBJ2-3, with 13 positions matching TRBD2. The CDR3 runs 17 residues. CDR1 is SEHNR and CDR2 is FQNEAQ in the germline V gene (reference sequence). The DNA of the CDR3 is TGTTCCAGCAGCTCTTGGGGACTAGCGGGGACCACAGATACGCAGTATTTT. This gives the protein CSSSSWGLAGTTDTQYF.

CDR3 sequence reads: CAWSFAGSRNTEAFF. The CDR3, as DNA: TGTGCCTGGAGTTTCGCGGGGTCCCGGAACACTGAAGCTTTCTTT. The rearrangement uses TRBV30 and TRBJ1-1, with D unresolved. CDR3 size: 15 residues. In germline, CDR1 is GTSNPN, CDR2 SVGIG (reference sequence). The ends were cut back, 2 bases at V and 1 base at J, with 14 bases in the middle.

The rearrangement uses TRBV18 and TRBJ2-2; the D is unclear. This CDR3 is built from 15 residues. V gave up 3 bases and J gave up 2 bases, with 10 bases separating them. CDR1 KGHSH and CDR2 LQKENI come from the germline V gene. In DNA, the CDR3 is TGTGCCAGCTCACCCATAGACATTAACACCGGGGAGCTGTTTTTT. This gives the protein CASSPIDINTGELFF.

This clone occurred a few times. This rearrangement joins TRBV19 to TRBJ1-4; D is unresolved. Germline V CDR1 and CDR2: LNHDA, SQIVND (reference sequence). CDR3 length: 15 amino acids. The V end was cut by 4 bases, the J end by 0 bases, with 9 bases between. The CDR3 reads CASSTLQATNEKLFF. CDR3 sequence (DNA): TGTGCCAGTAGTACTCTCCAGGCAACTAATGAAAAACTGTTTTTT.

The V gene is TRBV5-6, the J gene TRBJ2-7, with 7 bases identical to TRBD2. The J segment lost 2 bases and the V segment lost 4 bases, leaving 12 bases of the junction unmatched. Germline V gene data show CDR1 as SGHDT and CDR2 as YYEEEE. The CDR3 spans 16 residues. The CDR3 loop reads CASSLDRAGRTYEQYF. CDR3 nucleotide sequence: TGTGCCAGCAGCCTTGATAGAGCGGGGCGAACCTACGAGCAGTACTTC. Looking up the rest from reference TRBV5-6 and TRBJ2-7 gives the full variable domain: DAGVTQSPTHLIKTRGQQVTLRCSPKSGHDTVSWYQQALGQGPQFIFQYYEEEERQRGNFPDRFSGHQFPNYSSELNVNALLLGDSALYLCASSLDRAGRTYEQYFGPGTRLTVT.

The chain joins TRBV7-2 to TRBJ2-7; 11 bases align to TRBD2. J was trimmed by 7 bases and V by 0 bases; bases with no gene match: 8. The CDR3 consists of 16 residues. Germline V gene lookup returns CDR1 SGHTA and CDR2 FQGNSA. The CDR3 spells CASSLAGTSGAREQYF. The CDR3 coding sequence is TGTGCCAGCAGCTTAGCGGGGACTAGCGGAGCTAGGGAGCAGTACTTC.

The rearrangement joins TRBV11-2 to TRBJ1-2; D may be TRBD1 (5 bases). The V end lost 3 bases, the J end lost 5 bases, and 7 bases lay between the germline ends. The CDR3 is 12 residues long. Germline lookup yields CDR1 SGHAT and CDR2 FQNNGV. The CDR3 DNA reads TGTGCCAGCAGCTTCGGACATTATGGCTACACCTTC. Its translation: CASSFGHYGYTF.

The chain uses TRBV27 and TRBJ1-2, with D possibly TRBD1 on 5 matching bases. Germline lookup yields CDR1 MNHEY and CDR2 SMNVEV (reference sequence). The length of the CDR3 is 14 residues. Between the trimmed V and J ends, which lost 0 bases and 2 bases, there was a span of 7 bases. CDR3 sequence (DNA): TGTGCCAGCAGTTTATCGCGGGGGAACTATGGCTACACCTTC. Translation gives CASSLSRGNYGYTF.

The chain has TRBV7-9 and TRBJ2-5; TRBD1 matches 10 bases. The DNA end lines up better with TRBJ2-7; the J call may be wrong. Per the germline V gene, CDR1 is SEHNR and CDR2 is FQNEAQ (reference sequence). This CDR3 region has 17 residues. CDR3 sequence reads: CASSSHRDRGSSYEQYF. The CDR3 DNA follows: TGTGCCAGCAGCTCACACCGGGACAGGGGAAGCTCCTACGAGCAGTACTTC.

This chain connects TRBV7-2 to TRBJ2-1; D is uncertain. This CDR3 spans 14 amino acids. The germline V gene has CDR1 SGHTA and CDR2 FQGNSA. Trimming cost V 1 base and J 5 bases, with 9 bases left between them. CDR3: CASSLGLPDNEQFF. Written as DNA, the CDR3 is TGTGCCAGCAGCTTAGGCCTTCCGGACAATGAGCAGTTCTTC.

The chain combines TRBV28 with TRBJ1-2, with a possible D match to TRBD1 (6 bases). Trimming stripped 2 bases from V and 5 bases from J, with 24 bases between. In germline, CDR1 is MDHEN, CDR2 SYDVKM. The length of the CDR3 is 18 residues. CDR3 sequence reads: CASSLTGNSIISGYGYTF. CDR3 nucleotide sequence: TGTGCCAGCAGTTTAACAGGGAACAGTATTATCTCCGGATATGGCTACACCTTC.

The gene calls are TRBV6-5 and TRBJ1-3, with D unresolved. The CDR3 contains 14 residues. Germline loops: CDR1 MNHEY, CDR2 SVGAGI. Trimming took 8 bases from V and 2 from J, leaving 13 bases between them. CDR3 amino acids: CASAPRGAGNTIYF. In DNA form, the CDR3 reads TGTGCCAGCGCCCCGCGAGGAGCTGGAAACACCATATATTTT.

The chain has TRBV5-1 and TRBJ2-3; possible D gene TRBD2, 6 bases. Between the trimmed V and J ends, which lost 4 bases and 0 bases, there was a span of 15 bases. The CDR3 is 16 amino acids. CDR1 SGHRS and CDR2 YFSETQ come from the germline V gene. The CDR3 nucleotides are TGCGCCAGCAGCGGCACTGTGACTAGGAGCACAGATACGCAGTATTTT. Translation: CASSGTVTRSTDTQYF.

V is TRBV7-2 and J is TRBJ2-5, with D perhaps matching TRBD1 (5 bases). Trimming took off 3 bases at V and 0 bases at J, with 8 bases between the two ends. This CDR3 is built from 14 residues. Germline V gene sequence: CDR1 SGHTA, CDR2 FQGNSA. The CDR3 spells CASSFQTDQETQYF. CDR3 DNA sequence: TGTGCCAGCAGCTTCCAGACAGACCAAGAGACCCAGTACTTC.

CDR3 nucleotides: TGCGCCAGCAGCTTGGTGGCGGGGGGGCTCTACGAGCAGTACTTC. This translates into CASSLVAGGLYEQYF. The chain couples TRBV5-1 to TRBJ2-7; 9 nucleotides align to TRBD2. Germline V gene sequence: CDR1 SGHRS, CDR2 YFSETQ. This CDR3 is 15 amino acids long. V dropped 0 bases and J dropped 3; count of bases not matched to a gene: 4.

The chain employs TRBV9 and TRBJ2-3; 7 positions agree with TRBD2. The V segment lost 4 bases and the J segment 0 bases; nucleotides outside the gene matches: 8. There are 16 residues in the CDR3. Germline V CDR1 and CDR2: SGDLS, YYNGEE. In DNA, the CDR3 is TGTGCCAGCAGCCCACCTAGCGGAACTAGCACAGATACGCAGTATTTT. Translated: CASSPPSGTSTDTQYF.